This T cell receptor beta chain stems from a study of blood T cell repertoires in COVID-19. Methods used by the authors: Scientists estimated how many nucleated cells there were by amplifying reference gene primers. The data were produced by immunoSEQ multiplex PCR, yet TCRdb's version contains in-frame clones alone and is incomplete. V and J calls and clone size are copied from that table; D and trimming were computed from the DNA. This table has around 150,000 clones, roughly 90% appearing once. This clone was seen at least ten times. This CDR3 comprises 16 residues. Losses at the gene ends were 2 bases for V and 0 bases for J; bases not matched to a gene: 0. The germline CDR1 and CDR2 sequences are LGHDT and YNNKEL (reference sequence).

Sequenced material: peripheral blood. The V gene is TRBV3-1 (or the pseudogene TRBV3-2), the J gene TRBJ2-2; 10 bases line up with TRBD2. This TCR was sampled from a man between 18 and 35 years old with acute or convalescent COVID-19. The DNA of the CDR3 is TGTGCCAGCAGCCAAACTAGCGGGGCGAACACCGGGGAGCTGTTTTTT. Protein: CASSQTSGANTGELFF.